This T cell receptor beta chain was observed in a study of regulatory T cells in long-lasting Graves disease. Building the TCR beta libraries relied on iRepertoire HTBI primers, and CDR3 regions underwent Arm-PCR. TCRdb ran MiXCR on the multiplex PCR reads and lists one entry per CDR3 protein. The sample shows 500,000 to 700,000 distinct CDR3 sequences, 25% to 30% of them seen only once. This clonotype was seen more than once but under ten times. Indicated time point: persistent/refractory GD, antithyroid drugs over 5 years with positive TRAb. The TCR library was prepared using RNA isolated from PBMCs. The patients included were those that came from an endocrinology department in Xi'an, China. V shed 4 bases and J shed 11 bases, with 12 bases lying between them. The CDR3 covers 12 residues. Germline V lookup: CDR1 MNHNS, CDR2 SASEGT.

Sequencing was performed on peripheral blood mononuclear cells (PBMCs), taken when the disease was refractory, from a patient treated with antithyroid drugs. The J gene is TRBJ2-4, the V gene TRBV6-1, with D perhaps matching TRBD1 (6 bases). The sequence came from a female donor with Graves disease. The CDR3 region has the DNA TGTGCCAGCAGTGGAACAGGGTCATTTCAGTACTTC. It is translated as CASSGTGSFQYF.